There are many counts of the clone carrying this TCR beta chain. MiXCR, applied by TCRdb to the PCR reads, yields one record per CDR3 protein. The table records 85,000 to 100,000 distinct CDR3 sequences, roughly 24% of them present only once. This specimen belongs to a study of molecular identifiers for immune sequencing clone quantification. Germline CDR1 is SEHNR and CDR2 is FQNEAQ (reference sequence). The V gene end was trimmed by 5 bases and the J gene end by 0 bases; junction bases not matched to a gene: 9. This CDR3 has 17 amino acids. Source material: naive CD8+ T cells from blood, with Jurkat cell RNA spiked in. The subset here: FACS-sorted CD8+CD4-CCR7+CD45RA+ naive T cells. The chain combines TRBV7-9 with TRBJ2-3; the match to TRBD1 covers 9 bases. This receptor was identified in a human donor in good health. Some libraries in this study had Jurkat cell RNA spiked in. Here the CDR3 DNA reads TGTGCCAGCAGCACCGGGACAGGGCAAATTAGCACAGATACGCAGTATTTT. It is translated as CASSTGTGQISTDTQYF.